These T cell receptor beta chains were read from a single sample in a study of glioma-infiltrating T cells. TCRdb reprocessed the multiplex PCR reads via MiXCR and lists one record per CDR3 protein. Found here are 300,000 to 400,000 distinct CDR3 sequences, 41% of them singletons; the top ten hold 12%. Material for sequencing was glioma tissue, nonneoplastic brain tissue, or PBMCs (not recorded which). The receptors originated from a human donor with low-grade glioma or glioblastoma, undergoing nonglioma brain surgery, or in good health (not recorded which). CDR3s include the opening cysteine and the closing phenylalanine or tryptophan. The order of the fields is CDR3 protein, CDR3 DNA, clone size, V gene, D gene, J gene. A D gene is named only where the DNA matches it firmly. Size is omitted from some rows. Given values are once, few, many or a class for expanded clones.

CDR3 protein: CASISNAGGLAYNEQFF
CDR3 DNA: TGTGCCAGCATCTCAAACGCCGGGGGACTGGCTTACAATGAGCAGTTCTTC
clone size: many
V gene: TRBV28
D gene: NA
J gene: TRBJ2-1

CDR3 protein: CASTSPRASGFSTDTQYF
CDR3 DNA: TGTGCCAGCACCTCCCCTCGGGCTAGCGGCTTTTCCACAGATACGCAGTATTTT
clone size: few
V gene: TRBV7-2
D gene: TRBD2
J gene: TRBJ2-3

CDR3 protein: CSARDPTGPSGNTIYF
CDR3 DNA: TGCAGTGCTAGAGATCCAACAGGGCCCTCTGGAAACACCATATATTTT
clone size: NA
V gene: TRBV20-1
D gene: NA
J gene: TRBJ1-3

CDR3 protein: CASSLARVSDTQYF
CDR3 DNA: TGTGCCAGCAGCTTAGCCAGGGTGTCAGATACGCAGTATTTT
clone size: few
V gene: TRBV7-9
D gene: NA
J gene: TRBJ2-3

CDR3 protein: CASSLTVNTYGQYF
CDR3 DNA: TGTGCCAGCAGCTTGACAGTGAACACCTACGGGCAGTACTTC
clone size: few
V gene: TRBV7-8
D gene: NA
J gene: TRBJ2-7

CDR3 protein: CASSPSGRAYNEQFF
CDR3 DNA: TGTGCCAGCAGTCCTAGCGGGAGGGCCTACAATGAGCAGTTCTTC
clone size: NA
V gene: TRBV6-1
D gene: TRBD2
J gene: TRBJ2-1

CDR3 protein: CASSPSGGSTNEKLFF
CDR3 DNA: TGTGCCAGCAGTCCCTCTGGGGGATCGACTAATGAAAAACTGTTTTTT
clone size: NA
V gene: TRBV12-3/TRBV12-4
D gene: NA
J gene: TRBJ1-4

CDR3 protein: CASSWAAGDTQYF
CDR3 DNA: TGTGCCAGCAGTTGGGCCGCGGGCGATACGCAGTATTTT
clone size: many
V gene: TRBV6-1
D gene: NA
J gene: TRBJ2-3

CDR3 protein: CASSLEAHRYRDSNQPQHF
CDR3 DNA: TGTGCCAGCAGCTTAGAGGCGCACAGGTACAGGGATAGCAATCAGCCCCAGCATTTT
clone size: few
V gene: TRBV7-2
D gene: NA
J gene: TRBJ1-5

CDR3 protein: CASSCDIRTSGKYEQYF
CDR3 DNA: TGTGCCAGCAGTTGCGATATTAGGACTAGCGGAAAATACGAGCAGTACTTC
clone size: NA
V gene: TRBV6-2/TRBV6-3
D gene: TRBD2
J gene: TRBJ2-7

CDR3 protein: CASSQSRANYGYTF
CDR3 DNA: TGTGCCAGCAGCCAATCGCGAGCTAACTATGGCTACACCTTC
clone size: NA
V gene: TRBV16
D gene: NA
J gene: TRBJ1-2

CDR3 protein: CASSSYLAGVAYNEQFF
CDR3 DNA: TGCGCCAGCAGCTCCTATCTAGCGGGAGTCGCCTACAATGAGCAGTTCTTC
clone size: few
V gene: TRBV5-1
D gene: TRBD2
J gene: TRBJ2-1

CDR3 protein: CAIKQGATEAFF
CDR3 DNA: TGTGCCATCAAACAGGGGGCTACTGAAGCTTTCTTT
clone size: few
V gene: TRBV10-3
D gene: TRBD1
J gene: TRBJ1-1

CDR3 protein: CASSLEGSRYNEQFF
CDR3 DNA: TGTGCCAGCAGTTTAGAAGGGTCTCGCTACAATGAGCAGTTCTTC
clone size: NA
V gene: TRBV12-3/TRBV12-4
D gene: NA
J gene: TRBJ2-1

CDR3 protein: CASRLSIDGRWDEQFF
CDR3 DNA: TGTGCCAGCAGACTATCAATAGACGGCCGTTGGGATGAGCAGTTCTTC
clone size: few
V gene: TRBV28
D gene: NA
J gene: TRBJ2-1

CDR3 protein: CASSLEALSSYNEQFF
CDR3 DNA: TGTGCCAGCAGTTTGGAAGCTTTAAGCTCCTACAATGAGCAGTTCTTC
clone size: NA
V gene: TRBV12-3/TRBV12-4
D gene: NA
J gene: TRBJ2-1

CDR3 protein: CAIKIGGADTQYF
CDR3 DNA: TGTGCCATCAAGATAGGCGGTGCAGATACGCAGTATTTT
clone size: once
V gene: TRBV10-3
D gene: NA
J gene: TRBJ2-3

CDR3 protein: CASTWIGGEFGTQYF
CDR3 DNA: TGTGCCAGCACCTGGATAGGGGGCGAGTTCGGGACCCAGTACTTC
clone size: NA
V gene: TRBV6-1
D gene: TRBD1
J gene: TRBJ2-5

CDR3 protein: CASSINRADTQYF
CDR3 DNA: TGTGCCAGCAGTATTAACAGGGCAGATACGCAGTATTTT
clone size: few
V gene: TRBV6-1
D gene: NA
J gene: TRBJ2-3

CDR3 protein: CASSFTSGNAYEQYF
CDR3 DNA: TGTGCCAGCAGTTTTACTAGCGGGAATGCATACGAGCAGTACTTC
clone size: NA
V gene: TRBV27
D gene: TRBD2
J gene: TRBJ2-7

CDR3 protein: CASSNTQETQYF
CDR3 DNA: TGTGCCAGCAGCAACACCCAAGAGACCCAGTACTTC
clone size: NA
V gene: TRBV3-1
D gene: NA
J gene: TRBJ2-5

CDR3 protein: CASSPQGRGTYEQYF
CDR3 DNA: TGCGCCAGCAGCCCGCAGGGGCGGGGGACCTACGAGCAGTACTTC
clone size: few
V gene: TRBV11-2
D gene: NA
J gene: TRBJ2-7

CDR3 protein: CASLAGPSLGANVLTF
CDR3 DNA: TGTGCCAGCTTAGCGGGGCCCTCTCTTGGGGCCAACGTCCTGACTTTC
clone size: few
V gene: TRBV6-2/TRBV6-3
D gene: TRBD2
J gene: TRBJ2-6

CDR3 protein: CSGDRGPNQPQHF
CDR3 DNA: TGCAGTGGCGACAGGGGTCCCAATCAGCCCCAGCATTTT
clone size: few
V gene: TRBV20-1
D gene: TRBD1
J gene: TRBJ1-5

CDR3 protein: CSARTGRAEAFF
CDR3 DNA: TGCAGTGCTAGGACAGGGCGGGCTGAAGCTTTCTTT
clone size: NA
V gene: TRBV20-1
D gene: TRBD1
J gene: TRBJ1-1

CDR3 protein: CSASQGATGEKLFF
CDR3 DNA: TGCAGTGCTTCACAGGGGGCTACCGGAGAAAAACTGTTTTTT
clone size: NA
V gene: TRBV20-1
D gene: TRBD1
J gene: TRBJ1-4

CDR3 protein: CASSSGTSGTDTQYF
CDR3 DNA: TGTGCCAGCAGCTCTGGGACTAGCGGAACAGATACGCAGTATTTT
clone size: few
V gene: TRBV14
D gene: TRBD2
J gene: TRBJ2-3